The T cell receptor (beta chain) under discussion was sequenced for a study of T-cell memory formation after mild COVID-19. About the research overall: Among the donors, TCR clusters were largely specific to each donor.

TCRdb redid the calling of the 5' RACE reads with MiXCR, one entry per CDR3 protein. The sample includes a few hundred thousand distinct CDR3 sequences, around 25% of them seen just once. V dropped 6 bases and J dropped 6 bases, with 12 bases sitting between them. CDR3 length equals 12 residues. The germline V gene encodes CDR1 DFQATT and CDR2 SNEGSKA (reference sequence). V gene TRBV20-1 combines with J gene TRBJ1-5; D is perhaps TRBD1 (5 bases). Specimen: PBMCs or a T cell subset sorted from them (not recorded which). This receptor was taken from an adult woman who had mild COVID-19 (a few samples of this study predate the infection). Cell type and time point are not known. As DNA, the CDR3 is TGCAGTGCCCGTCGGGGGGGTCAGCCCCAGCATTTT. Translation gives CSARRGGQPQHF.